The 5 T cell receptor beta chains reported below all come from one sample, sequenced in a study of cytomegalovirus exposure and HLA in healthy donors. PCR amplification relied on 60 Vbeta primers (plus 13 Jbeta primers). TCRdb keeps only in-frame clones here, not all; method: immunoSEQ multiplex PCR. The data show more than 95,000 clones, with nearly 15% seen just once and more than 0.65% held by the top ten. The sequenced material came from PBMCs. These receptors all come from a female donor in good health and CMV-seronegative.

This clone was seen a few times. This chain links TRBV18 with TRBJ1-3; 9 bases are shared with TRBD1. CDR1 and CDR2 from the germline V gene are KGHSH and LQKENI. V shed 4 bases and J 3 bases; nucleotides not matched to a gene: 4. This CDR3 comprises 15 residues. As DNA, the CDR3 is TGTGCCAGCTCACGGACAGGGGAGGATGGAAACACCATATATTTT. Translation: CASSRTGEDGNTIYF.

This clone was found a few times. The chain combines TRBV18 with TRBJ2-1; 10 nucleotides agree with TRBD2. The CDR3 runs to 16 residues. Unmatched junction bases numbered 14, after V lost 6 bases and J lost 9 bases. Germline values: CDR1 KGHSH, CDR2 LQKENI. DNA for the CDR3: TGTGCCAGCTCTCCATCGGCTAGCGGGGGAGTGGGTGAGCAGTTCTTC. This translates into CASSPSASGGVGEQFF.

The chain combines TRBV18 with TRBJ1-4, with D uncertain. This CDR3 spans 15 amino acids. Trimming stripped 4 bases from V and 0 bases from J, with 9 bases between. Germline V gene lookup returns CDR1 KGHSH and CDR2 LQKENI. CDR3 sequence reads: CASSLSPATNEKLFF. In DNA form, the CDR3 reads TGTGCCAGCTCACTTTCTCCGGCAACTAATGAAAAACTGTTTTTT.

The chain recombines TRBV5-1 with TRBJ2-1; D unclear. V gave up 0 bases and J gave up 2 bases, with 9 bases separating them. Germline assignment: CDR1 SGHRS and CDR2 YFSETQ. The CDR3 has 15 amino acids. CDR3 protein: CASSLAGSTYNEQFF. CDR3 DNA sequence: TGCGCCAGCAGCTTGGCAGGTTCGACCTACAATGAGCAGTTCTTC.

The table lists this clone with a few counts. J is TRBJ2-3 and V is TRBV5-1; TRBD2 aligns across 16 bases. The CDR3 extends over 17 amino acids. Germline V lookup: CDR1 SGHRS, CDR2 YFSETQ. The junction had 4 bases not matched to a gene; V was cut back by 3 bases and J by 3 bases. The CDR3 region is CASSSGTSGGATDTQYF. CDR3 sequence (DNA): TGCGCCAGCAGCTCCGGGACTAGCGGGGGGGCGACAGATACGCAGTATTTT.